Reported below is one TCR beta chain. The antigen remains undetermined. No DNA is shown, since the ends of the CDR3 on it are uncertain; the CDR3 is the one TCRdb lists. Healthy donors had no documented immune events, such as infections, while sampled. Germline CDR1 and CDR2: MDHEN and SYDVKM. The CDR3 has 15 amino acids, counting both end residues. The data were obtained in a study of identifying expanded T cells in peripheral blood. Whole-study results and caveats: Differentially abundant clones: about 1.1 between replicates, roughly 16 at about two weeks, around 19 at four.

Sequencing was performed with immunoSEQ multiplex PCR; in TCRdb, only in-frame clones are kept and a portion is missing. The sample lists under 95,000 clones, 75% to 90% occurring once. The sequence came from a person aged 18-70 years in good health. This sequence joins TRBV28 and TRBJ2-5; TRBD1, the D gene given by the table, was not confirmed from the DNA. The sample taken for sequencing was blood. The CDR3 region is CASSTSGQGEETQYF.